This passage covers 6 T cell receptor beta chains from one sample sequenced in a study of radiation and T cells in renal cell carcinoma. Time point: blood 2 weeks post-SBRT. Documented treatment: 15 Gy SBRT to primary tumor, nephrectomy 4 weeks later. Method: immunoSEQ multiplex PCR; TCRdb's copy keeps in-frame clones and lacks some. The data show some 120,000 clones, with 70% to 90% seen just once and almost 6% held by the top ten. This specimen was blood, taken from a patient whose treatment included radiotherapy and nephrectomy. These receptors originate from a woman aged 70-85 years with renal cell carcinoma.

The rearrangement uses TRBV7-9 and TRBJ2-2; 7 bases line up with TRBD1. V dropped 3 bases and J dropped 6; count of bases not matched to a gene: 1. Germline values: CDR1 SEHNR, CDR2 FQNEAQ (reference sequence). The CDR3 is 13 residues long. The CDR3 DNA reads as TGTGCCAGCAGCTTCCAGGGGGCCGGGGAGCTGTTTTTT. The encoded protein is CASSFQGAGELFF. Full variable domain (outside the CDR3, taken from reference TRBV7-9 and TRBJ2-2): DTGVSQNPRHKITKRGQNVTFRCDPISEHNRLYWYRQTLGQGPEFLTYFQNEAQLEKSRLLSDRFSAERPKGSFSTLEIQRTEQGDSAMYLCASSFQGAGELFFGEGSRLTVL.

The chain has TRBV4-1 and TRBJ2-7; weak D call: TRBD1 (5 bases). The length of the CDR3 is 15 residues. Germline CDR1 is MGHRA and CDR2 is YSYEKL. The germline V and J ends were trimmed by 0 bases and 5 bases, with 14 bases remaining between them. The CDR3 is CASSQDWGGTHEQYF. The CDR3 region has the DNA TGCGCCAGCAGCCAAGATTGGGGCGGTACCCACGAGCAGTACTTC.

V gene TRBV18 combines with J gene TRBJ1-1; D is perhaps TRBD1 (6 bases). The V end lost 5 bases, the J end lost 2 bases, and 18 bases lay between the germline ends. CDR1 is KGHSH, CDR2 LQKENI, per germline. The CDR3 totals 16 residues. This CDR3 reads CASSSRGGDRNTEAFF. CDR3 sequence (DNA): TGTGCCAGCTCATCGCGAGGGGGGGACCGAAACACTGAAGCTTTCTTT.

This chain joins TRBV7-2 and TRBJ1-1; D call uncertain. The CDR3 contains 12 residues. Germline values: CDR1 SGHTA, CDR2 FQGNSA. Between the trimmed V and J ends, which lost 5 bases and 5 bases, there was a span of 9 bases. CDR3 amino acids: CASSPLGTEAFF. The CDR3 DNA reads as TGTGCCAGCAGCCCCTTAGGGACTGAAGCTTTCTTT. The full variable domain, rest sourced from reference TRBV7-2 and TRBJ1-1, is GAGVSQSPSNKVTEKGKDVELRCDPISGHTALYWYRQSLGQGLEFLIYFQGNSAPDKSGLPSDRFSAERTGGSVSTLTIQRTQQEDSAVYLCASSPLGTEAFFGQGTRLTVV.

V is TRBV28 and J is TRBJ1-4; TRBD1 matches at 7 bases. CDR1 MDHEN and CDR2 SYDVKM come from the germline V gene. V dropped 1 base and J dropped 5; count of bases not matched to a gene: 4. This CDR3 is 15 amino acids long. CDR3 in DNA: TGTGCCAGCAGTTTATCCGGGGGACAGAATGAAAAACTGTTTTTT. Translation: CASSLSGGQNEKLFF.

The rearrangement links TRBV6-1 to TRBJ2-1; D is undetermined. Trimming pared 4 bases from V and 7 bases from J, leaving 11 bases between. The CDR3 contains 13 residues. CDR1 MNHNS and CDR2 SASEGT come from the germline V gene. The CDR3 protein is CASSGGASNEQFF. Written as DNA, the CDR3 is TGTGCCAGCAGTGGAGGTGCTTCGAATGAGCAGTTCTTC.